This entry lists 30 T cell receptor beta chains sequenced from one sample in a study of cytomegalovirus exposure and HLA in healthy donors. The assay was immunoSEQ multiplex PCR, and TCRdb's table has in-frame clones only and misses some. Of 85,000 to 130,000 clones listed, 88% are singletons. Sequencing was performed on PBMCs. These receptors all stem from a young woman in good health and CMV-seropositive.

The J gene is TRBJ2-1, the V gene TRBV28; 12 nucleotides agree with TRBD2. This CDR3 region has 15 residues. Per germline, CDR1 MDHEN and CDR2 SYDVKM. Trimming took 4 bases from V and 11 from J; bases not matched to a gene: 9. The CDR3, as DNA: TGTGCCAGCAGTTCGGGAGCTAGCGGGGGGGCTCAGCAGTTCTTC. This codes for CASSSGASGGAQQFF.

V and J are TRBV6-5 and TRBJ2-5; maybe TRBD1 (5 bases). The length of the CDR3 is 13 residues. Germline V gives CDR1 MNHEY, CDR2 SVGAGI. Deletions cut 6 bases from V and 1 base from J, with 9 bases between. CDR3 loop: CASSWTPQETQYF. In DNA, the CDR3 is TGTGCCAGCAGCTGGACACCCCAAGAGACCCAGTACTTC.

The chain is built from TRBV7-9 and TRBJ2-7; 11 nucleotides match TRBD2. Germline-derived CDR1 and CDR2 are SEHNR and FQNEAQ (reference sequence). The CDR3 length is 18 residues. V was pared by 0 bases and J by 3 bases, with 10 bases of the junction left unmatched. The DNA for the CDR3 is TGTGCCAGCAGCTTAGCGGGGGCATGGACTAGCGGGCACTACGAGCAGTACTTC. As protein: CASSLAGAWTSGHYEQYF.

The rearrangement joins TRBV7-9 to TRBJ1-4; 10 bases are shared with TRBD1. The CDR3 spans 14 residues. V was clipped by 5 bases and J by 7 bases; unmatched bases: 4. CDR1 SEHNR and CDR2 FQNEAQ come from the germline V gene (reference sequence). The CDR3 DNA sequence: TGTGCCAGCAGCCGACAGGGGGCGACTGAAAAACTGTTTTTT. It codes for CASSRQGATEKLFF.

CDR3 protein: CASSGLAGGYNEQFF. The CDR3 nucleotides read TGTGCCAGCAGTGGGCTAGCGGGGGGTTACAATGAGCAGTTCTTC. The chain couples TRBV2 to TRBJ2-1; 11 bases line up with TRBD2. The CDR3 is made up of 15 amino acids. V lost 4 bases to trimming and J lost 4 bases; unmatched junction nucleotides: 3. CDR1 is SNHLY and CDR2 is FYNNEI in the germline V gene. The full variable domain, with the rest looked up from reference TRBV2 and TRBJ2-1, is EPEVTQTPSHQVTQMGQEVILRCVPISNHLYFYWYRQILGQKVEFLVSFYNNEISEKSEIFDDQFSVERPDGSNFTLKIRSTKLEDSAMYFCASSGLAGGYNEQFFGPGTRLTVL.

This clone was detected once. The chain uses TRBV10-2 and TRBJ1-5; 8 nucleotides agree with TRBD1. Unmatched junction bases numbered 2, after V lost 3 bases and J lost 4 bases. Germline loops: CDR1 WSHSY, CDR2 SAAADI. This CDR3 is built from 14 residues. The CDR3 DNA follows: TGCGCCAGCAGTGACAGGGGGCTGAATCAGCCCCAGCATTTT. Residues: CASSDRGLNQPQHF.

The CDR3 is CASSSGGALTEAFF. The CDR3 DNA reads TGTGCCAGCAGTTCAGGAGGAGCTCTCACTGAAGCTTTCTTT. V is TRBV28 and J is TRBJ1-1; the D is unclear. The CDR3 runs 14 residues. Germline-derived CDR1 and CDR2 are MDHEN and SYDVKM. Trimming removed 4 bases from V and 4 bases from J, with 13 bases in between. Full variable domain (rest looked up from reference TRBV28 and TRBJ1-1): DVKVTQSSRYLVKRTGEKVFLECVQDMDHENMFWYRQDPGLGLRLIYFSYDVKMKEKGDIPEGYSVSREKKERFSLILESASTNQTSMYLCASSSGGALTEAFFGQGTRLTVV.

The CDR3 region is CASSPRASKYSGNTIYF. Written as DNA, the CDR3 is TGTGCCAGCAGTCCCCGTGCAAGCAAATACTCTGGAAACACCATATATTTT. This sequence joins TRBV27 and TRBJ1-3; D ambiguous. Trimming removed 5 bases from V and 0 bases from J, with 17 bases in between. CDR3 size: 17 residues. Germline CDR1 MNHEY, CDR2 SMNVEV (reference sequence).

This clone appeared a few times. The rearrangement joins TRBV19 to TRBJ2-3; D is unresolved. From germline, CDR1 is LNHDA and CDR2 SQIVND (reference sequence). V was clipped by 4 bases and J by 0 bases, with 8 bases between them. The length of the CDR3 is 14 residues. In nucleotides, the CDR3 is TGTGCCAGTAGTACCCAGGCTAGCACAGATACGCAGTATTTT. This encodes CASSTQASTDTQYF.

The chain recombines TRBV9 with TRBJ2-7; D may be TRBD2 (6 bases). This CDR3 has 15 amino acids. V gave up 4 bases and J gave up 6 bases, with 20 bases separating them. Germline CDR1 reads SGDLS; CDR2 reads YYNGEE. CDR3 bases: TGTGCCAGCAGCACCGGAGGGCAGGGATGGGGCGAGCAGTACTTC. This codes for CASSTGGQGWGEQYF.

The V gene is TRBV28, the J gene TRBJ1-4; tentative D call: TRBD1 (5 bases). Trimming cost V 6 bases and J 5 bases, with 10 bases left between them. Germline lookup yields CDR1 MDHEN and CDR2 SYDVKM. The CDR3 spans 13 residues. The CDR3, as DNA: TGTGCCAGCAGGACAGTACTAAATGAAAAACTGTTTTTT. It is translated as CASRTVLNEKLFF.

This rearrangement joins TRBV5-4 to TRBJ2-2, with a tentative D call TRBD1 (5 bases). Trimming left V 7 bases short and J 5 bases short, with 12 bases between. Germline CDR1 and CDR2: SGHNT and YYREEE (reference sequence). The CDR3 sequence is 13 residues long. This CDR3 reads CASAGKGTGELFF. In nucleotides, the CDR3 is TGTGCCAGCGCCGGCAAGGGGACCGGGGAGCTGTTTTTT.

This rearrangement joins TRBV6-1 to TRBJ2-5; 8 bases agree with TRBD1. Germline assignment: CDR1 MNHNS and CDR2 SASEGT. The CDR3 consists of 14 residues. J was trimmed by 1 base and V by 7 bases; bases with no gene match: 5. CDR3 loop: CASISTGAQETQYF. As DNA, the CDR3 is TGTGCCAGCATCTCGACAGGGGCCCAAGAGACCCAGTACTTC.

The gene calls are TRBV5-6 and TRBJ1-3; a weak D match, TRBD1 (5 bases). The germline V gene has CDR1 SGHDT and CDR2 YYEEEE. The CDR3 has 14 amino acids. The V end lost 2 bases, the J end lost 4 bases, and 10 bases lay between the germline ends. The CDR3 DNA sequence: TGTGCCAGCAGCTTAAGGGGCTCAGGAAACACCATATATTTT. Protein: CASSLRGSGNTIYF.

This chain connects TRBV7-8 to TRBJ2-2; D is undetermined. Germline values: CDR1 SGHVS, CDR2 FQNEAQ. This CDR3 is 15 amino acids long. Trimming pared 0 bases from V and 1 base from J, leaving 6 bases between. As DNA, the CDR3 is TGTGCCAGCAGCTTAGCCCCGGGGAACACCGGGGAGCTGTTTTTT. Translation gives CASSLAPGNTGELFF.

The chain is built from TRBV9 and TRBJ2-5, with D tentatively TRBD1 (7 bases). This CDR3 has 15 residues. The V and J ends lost 0 bases and 5 bases respectively, with 14 bases between them. Looked up from germline, CDR1 is SGDLS and CDR2 is YYNGEE. The CDR3 reads CASSVGAGGGETQYF. For the CDR3, the DNA is TGTGCCAGCAGCGTAGGGGCAGGGGGAGGTGAGACCCAGTACTTC.

The gene calls are TRBV27 and TRBJ1-2; 7 bases agree with TRBD1. J lost 2 bases, V lost 2 bases, and 8 bases had no gene match. The CDR3 is 16 residues long. Germline CDR1 MNHEY, CDR2 SMNVEV (reference sequence). The CDR3 reads CASSLSRVGGNYGYTF. Written as DNA, the CDR3 is TGTGCCAGCAGTTTAAGTCGGGTAGGGGGCAACTATGGCTACACCTTC.

The chain is built from TRBV5-1 and TRBJ1-1, with 9 bases lining up with TRBD1. Germline V gives CDR1 SGHRS, CDR2 YFSETQ. The CDR3 totals 14 residues. V lost 6 bases, J lost 3 bases, and 6 bases stayed unmatched. CDR3 residues: CASTIRQGDTEAFF. The CDR3 bases are TGCGCCAGCACCATAAGACAGGGGGACACTGAAGCTTTCTTT.

The chain combines TRBV27 with TRBJ2-5; TRBD1 aligns across 9 bases. Germline lookup yields CDR1 MNHEY and CDR2 SMNVEV (reference sequence). The CDR3 consists of 15 residues. The trim removed 6 bases at V and 5 bases at J, leaving 10 bases unmatched. CDR3 residues: CASSLFGTGWETQYF. The CDR3 bases are TGTGCCAGCAGCCTTTTCGGGACAGGGTGGGAGACCCAGTACTTC.

This chain links TRBV28 with TRBJ2-1; TRBD2 matches 15 bases. Germline V gene sequence: CDR1 MDHEN, CDR2 SYDVKM. The CDR3 covers 16 residues. Trimming at V came to 5 bases and at J to 10 bases, leaving 9 bases not matched to a gene. The CDR3 here is CASSPPGLAGGLEQFF. DNA for the CDR3: TGTGCCAGCAGTCCCCCCGGACTAGCGGGGGGGCTCGAGCAGTTCTTC.

This sequence joins TRBV28 and TRBJ1-5, with TRBD1 identical over 8 bases. The junction had 14 bases not matched to a gene; V was cut back by 8 bases and J by 5 bases. Per germline, CDR1 MDHEN and CDR2 SYDVKM. The CDR3 runs 16 residues. CDR3 coding DNA: TGTGCCAGCCACCCCCGGGGCAGGGGGCTTTATCAGCCCCAGCATTTT. It codes for CASHPRGRGLYQPQHF.

The CDR3 nucleotides read TGCGCCAGCAGCCAAGATTTCTCCGGGGGGCTCAACGAGCAGTACGTC. It yields the protein CASSQDFSGGLNEQYV. The chain links TRBV4-3 to TRBJ2-7; perhaps TRBD2 as D (7 bases). The CDR3 runs to 16 residues. The V and J ends lost 0 bases and 5 bases respectively, with 17 bases between them. Per germline, CDR1 LGHNA and CDR2 YSLEER.

This chain links TRBV27 with TRBJ2-1, with 7 bases lining up with TRBD2. CDR3 size: 15 residues. Trimming at V came to 6 bases and at J to 3 bases, leaving 8 bases not matched to a gene. Germline CDR1 and CDR2: MNHEY and SMNVEV (reference sequence). CDR3 loop: CASSPTSEIYNEQFF. The CDR3, as DNA: TGTGCCAGCAGCCCCACTAGCGAAATCTACAATGAGCAGTTCTTC.

This clone was seen a single time. This chain joins TRBV14 and TRBJ1-4, with 7 bases identical to TRBD1. CDR3 length equals 16 residues. Trimming removed 3 bases from V and 1 base from J; junction bases left unmatched: 5. Germline CDR1 reads SGHDN; CDR2 reads FVKESK. CDR3: CASSHRGGRTNEKLFF. CDR3 in DNA: TGTGCCAGCAGCCATAGAGGGGGCAGAACTAATGAAAAACTGTTTTTT.

The V and J genes are TRBV2 and TRBJ1-2, with TRBD1 matching over 8 bases. Losses at the gene ends were 4 bases for V and 8 bases for J; bases not matched to a gene: 6. The CDR3 covers 13 residues. In germline, CDR1 is SNHLY, CDR2 FYNNEI. The CDR3 region has the DNA TGTGCCAGCAGTGCGGACAGGGCCCACGGCTACACCTTC. Translated: CASSADRAHGYTF.

The gene calls are TRBV7-9 and TRBJ1-4; TRBD1 aligns across 9 bases. This CDR3 has 15 residues. With V trimmed by 5 bases and J by 6 bases, 7 bases remained unmatched. The germline CDR1 and CDR2 sequences are SEHNR and FQNEAQ (reference sequence). This CDR3 reads CASSPGQGQDEKLFF. The CDR3 DNA reads as TGTGCCAGCAGCCCGGGACAGGGTCAAGATGAAAAACTGTTTTTT. The full variable domain, with the rest looked up from reference TRBV7-9 and TRBJ1-4, is DTGVSQNPRHKITKRGQNVTFRCDPISEHNRLYWYRQTLGQGPEFLTYFQNEAQLEKSRLLSDRFSAERPKGSFSTLEIQRTEQGDSAMYLCASSPGQGQDEKLFFGSGTQLSVL.

The chain recombines TRBV10-3 with TRBJ2-6; 10 bases are shared with TRBD2. The germline V gene has CDR1 ENHRY and CDR2 SYGVKD. The CDR3 has 19 residues. V gave up 4 bases and J gave up 2 bases; unmatched junction bases: 11. CDR3 loop: CAISVSSSGGVTGANVLTF. The CDR3 coding sequence is TGTGCCATCAGTGTGAGTTCAAGCGGGGGGGTCACTGGGGCCAACGTCCTGACTTTC.

In this sample, this clone turned up once. The CDR3 bases are TGCGCCAGCAGCCAGCGGGGTCGGAACACTGAAGCTTTCTTT. This translates into CASSQRGRNTEAFF. This sequence joins TRBV4-1 and TRBJ1-1, with unresolved D. Germline V CDR1 and CDR2: MGHRA, YSYEKL. Between the trimmed V and J ends, which lost 3 bases and 1 base, there was a span of 9 bases. This CDR3 spans 14 amino acids.

The chain links TRBV23-1 to TRBJ2-6; TRBD1 aligns across 9 bases. TRBV23-1 is given ORF status, its function remaining uncertain. With 4 bases clipped from V and 0 bases from J, the junction kept 10 bases outside the gene matches. This CDR3 contains 19 residues. This CDR3 reads CASSPKRDRANSGANVLTF. Written as DNA, the CDR3 is TGCGCCAGCAGTCCTAAACGGGACAGGGCCAACTCTGGGGCCAACGTCCTGACTTTC.

This clone has a single count. The chain employs TRBV2 and TRBJ2-3; possibly TRBD1 for D (5 bases). V lost 7 bases and J 1 base, leaving 12 bases between the germline ends. This CDR3 spans 14 amino acids. Germline CDR1 SNHLY, CDR2 FYNNEI. The CDR3 bases are TGTGCCAGCATCCAGGGTTCTGGCACAGATACGCAGTATTTT. Translation gives CASIQGSGTDTQYF.